This TCR beta chain was observed in a study of blood T cell repertoires in COVID-19. About the study: Some COVID-19 samples were acute and others convalescent; all came from the United States, Italy and Spain. Nucleic acid was either cDNA or gDNA, and it came from T cells, B-cell-depleted T cells, or PBMCs.

Original analysis: From reference gene primer amplification, estimates of nucleated cell counts were derived. Profiling relied on immunoSEQ multiplex PCR, and the TCRdb table lists in-frame clones only, not all of them. The DNA gave D and trimming, while V, J and clone size come from that table. The sample consists of over 250,000 clones, 89% of them appearing once. The CDR3 sequence is 13 residues long. V lost 5 bases to trimming and J lost 8 bases; unmatched junction nucleotides: 6. Germline CDR1 is SGHNT and CDR2 is YENEEA. This TCR came from a man aged 45-60 years with acute or convalescent COVID-19. The chain recombines TRBV11-3 with TRBJ2-1; 7 bases align to TRBD2. Sequencing input: peripheral blood. CDR3 protein: CASSERLAHEQFF. CDR3 sequence (DNA): TGTGCCAGCAGCGAACGACTAGCCCATGAGCAGTTCTTC.